This TCR beta chain derives from a study of T cell responses to AZD1222 COVID-19 vaccine. Concerning this clone: Antigen unknown.

The V gene lost 0 bases and the J gene lost 8 bases, with 16 bases spanning the gap. Germline CDR1 is GTSNPN and CDR2 is SVGIG (reference sequence). The CDR3 is made up of 14 amino acids. Produced via immunoSEQ multiplex PCR; TCRdb's table is partial and in-frame only. The sample yields about 100,000 clones, just under 90% seen once. General study results and limits: Regions 160-218 and 743-854 dominated among vaccine-associated CD4 TCRs spanning spike.

The chain couples TRBV30 to TRBJ1-2, with a tentative D call TRBD1 (5 bases). The sequence derives from an adult in good health. Sequencing was performed on peripheral blood, taken on day 0 of AZD1222 vaccination. Here the CDR3 DNA reads TGTGCCTGGAGTGTACGGACGCTCAAGGGGGGCTACACCTTC. Amino acids: CAWSVRTLKGGYTF. Looking up the rest from reference TRBV30 and TRBJ1-2 gives the full variable domain: SQTIHQWPATLVQPVGSPLSLECTVEGTSNPNLYWYRQAAGRGLQLLFYSVGIGQISSEVPQNLSASRPQDRQFILSSKKLLLSDSGFYLCAWSVRTLKGGYTFGSGTRLTVV.